A single sample gave rise to the 26 T cell receptor beta chains below, sequenced in a study of T cells in Graves' hyperthyroidism and ophthalmopathy. What was amplified from RNA transcripts were TCR beta CDR3 regions. An initial round of RT-PCR targeting the TCR CDR3 relied on the HTBI primer set. TCRdb re-derived calls from the multiplex PCR reads in MiXCR, one entry per CDR3 protein. The data contain 500,000 to 800,000 distinct CDR3 sequences, about 14% of them singletons. The sample comprised blood. The receptor source for this set is a woman in her fifties or sixties with Graves' ophthalmopathy.

The chain carries TRBV29-1 and TRBJ2-1; TRBD1 agrees at 9 bases. V shed 0 bases, J shed 9 bases, and the junction held 9 bases outside the gene matches. Germline V gives CDR1 SQVTM, CDR2 ANQGSEA. The CDR3 spans 15 residues. In nucleotides, the CDR3 is TGCAGCGTTGAAGATGGGACAGGGAAGATATCTGAGCAGTTCTTC. Amino acid sequence: CSVEDGTGKISEQFF.

The chain employs TRBV6-1 and TRBJ1-5, with D unclear. CDR1 is MNHNS and CDR2 is SASEGT in the germline V gene. With 6 bases removed from V and 8 bases from J, the gap between germline ends came to 17 bases. This CDR3 spans 14 amino acids. For the CDR3, the DNA is TGTGCCAGCAGCCGACGGGGAGCCGGGGAGCCCCAGCATTTT. As protein: CASSRRGAGEPQHF.

There are many counts of this clonotype. J is TRBJ2-3 and V is TRBV7-9; maybe TRBD1 (6 bases). In germline, CDR1 is SEHNR, CDR2 FQNEAQ (reference sequence). CDR3 size: 13 residues. V lost 3 bases, J lost 4 bases, and 8 bases lay in between. CDR3 sequence: CASSFRGADTQYF. In nucleotides, the CDR3 is TGTGCCAGCAGCTTCAGGGGAGCAGATACGCAGTATTTT.

Details on this clonotype: A much larger clone differs from this one at a single base, so this may be a read error. V is TRBV18 and J is TRBJ1-6; 7 bases are a match to TRBD1. The CDR3 runs 16 residues. J gave up 3 bases and V 2 bases, and 4 bases lay outside the gene matches. CDR1 and CDR2 from the germline V gene are KGHSH and LQKENI. The chain's CDR3 is CASSPAGQNYNSPLHF. CDR3 sequence (DNA): TGTGCCAGCTCACCAGCGGGACAGAACTATAATTCACCCCTCCACTTT.

This clonotype was detected a few times. The junction differs from germline at one of its ends, possibly a read error. The gene calls are TRBV6-1 and TRBJ2-2, with a tentative D call TRBD2 (5 bases). Germline V gives CDR1 MNHNS, CDR2 SASEGT. The CDR3 runs 14 residues. For the CDR3, the DNA is TGTGCCAGCAGACCCCCAGGTTTCGCCGGGGAGCTGTCTTTT. It translates to CASRPPGFAGELSF.

This chain links TRBV13 with TRBJ2-1, with TRBD2 as a possible D gene (5 bases). Germline V gives CDR1 PRHDT, CDR2 FYEKMQ (reference sequence). The CDR3 sequence is 16 residues long. Trimming shortened V by 2 bases and J by 0 bases, and 11 bases separated the two germline ends. CDR3: CASSLPKLVSYNEQFF. CDR3 DNA sequence: TGTGCCAGCAGCTTACCCAAACTAGTCTCCTACAATGAGCAGTTCTTC.

This clonotype occurred many times. The chain is built from TRBV20-1 and TRBJ2-3, with 8 bases identical to TRBD1. J lost 4 bases, V lost 0 bases, and 9 bases had no gene match. Germline values: CDR1 DFQATT, CDR2 SNEGSKA (reference sequence). CDR3 length equals 16 residues. The CDR3 coding sequence is TGCAGTGCTAGAGATTTTAGGACAGGGCGATCAGATACGCAGTATTTT. This codes for CSARDFRTGRSDTQYF.

This clonotype was detected only a few times. V and J are TRBV6-2 or TRBV6-3 and TRBJ2-7, with 9 bases fitting TRBD2. Germline CDR1 is MNHEY and CDR2 is SVGEGT. This CDR3 spans 16 amino acids. J was trimmed by 4 bases and V by 0 bases; bases with no gene match: 7. As DNA, the CDR3 is TGTGCCAGCAGTTACTCGACGGTAGCGGGAGCTTACGAGCAGTACTTC. This encodes CASSYSTVAGAYEQYF.

This clonotype has just a few counts. The chain links TRBV6-2 or TRBV6-3 to TRBJ1-2, with D unresolved. Germline CDR1 and CDR2: MNHEY and SVGEGT. The CDR3 is made up of 15 amino acids. Trimming cost V 3 bases and J 2 bases, with 13 bases left between them. The CDR3 region is CASSYSPATNYGYTF. The DNA for the CDR3 is TGTGCCAGCAGTTATAGTCCGGCAACCAACTATGGCTACACCTTC.

This clonotype appeared many times. V usage is TRBV18 and J usage is TRBJ2-1; no clear D gene. Trimming left V 3 bases short and J 4 bases short, with 10 bases between. This CDR3 has 14 amino acids. From germline, CDR1 is KGHSH and CDR2 LQKENI. The CDR3 nucleotides read TGTGCCAGCTCACCCAATGACGGATACAATGAGCAGTTCTTC. This translates into CASSPNDGYNEQFF.

There are many counts of this clonotype. This sequence joins TRBV27 and TRBJ2-1, with 7 bases identical to TRBD2. Per germline, CDR1 MNHEY and CDR2 SMNVEV (reference sequence). Trimming removed 0 bases from V and 0 bases from J; junction bases left unmatched: 2. This CDR3 spans 16 amino acids. The CDR3: CASSLSWGGSYNEQFF. DNA for the CDR3: TGTGCCAGCAGTTTATCGTGGGGGGGCTCCTACAATGAGCAGTTCTTC.

This clonotype was picked up a small number of times. This rearrangement joins TRBV6-1 to TRBJ2-6; D gene ambiguous. The CDR3 has 15 amino acids. Trimming cost V 6 bases and J 1 base, with 10 bases left between them. The germline CDR1 and CDR2 sequences are MNHNS and SASEGT. The CDR3 spells CASRNGLSGANVLTF. The DNA for the CDR3 is TGTGCCAGCAGAAACGGCCTATCTGGGGCCAACGTCCTGACTTTC.

The table lists this clonotype with many counts. This chain links TRBV4-1 with TRBJ2-1; D tentatively fits TRBD1 or TRBD2 (5 bases each). Trimming stripped 7 bases from V and 7 bases from J, with 8 bases between. CDR1 is MGHRA, CDR2 YSYEKL, per germline. The CDR3 sequence is 11 residues long. The chain's CDR3 is CASKRGNEQFF. Here the CDR3 DNA reads TGCGCCAGCAAGAGGGGAAATGAGCAGTTCTTC.

This sequence joins TRBV11-3 and TRBJ2-1, with 7 nucleotides matching TRBD1. Germline V CDR1 and CDR2: SGHNT, YENEEA. V lost 5 bases, J lost 4 bases, and 11 bases stayed unmatched. The CDR3 consists of 16 residues. The CDR3 is CASSPQDRIFYNEQFF. As DNA, the CDR3 is TGTGCCAGCAGCCCTCAGGACAGGATATTTTACAATGAGCAGTTCTTC.

This clonotype was seen at least ten times. This chain links TRBV30 with TRBJ1-3; D remains ambiguous. Trimming removed 0 bases from V and 0 bases from J, with 12 bases in between. The CDR3 runs 16 residues. The germline V gene has CDR1 GTSNPN and CDR2 SVGIG (reference sequence). In nucleotides, the CDR3 is TGTGCCTGGAGTGTATTGGGAGCCTACTCTGGAAACACCATATATTTT. Translated: CAWSVLGAYSGNTIYF.

This clonotype has a handful of counts. The chain carries TRBV12-3 or TRBV12-4 and TRBJ1-6, with D possibly being TRBD1 (5 bases). With 6 bases removed from V and 4 bases from J, the gap between germline ends came to 10 bases. The CDR3 consists of 14 residues. The DNA for the CDR3 is TGTGCCAGCAGCCTGACAGTGTATAATTCACCCCTCCACTTT. Amino acid sequence: CASSLTVYNSPLHF.

The table lists this clonotype with many counts. The chain joins TRBV5-1 to TRBJ1-3, with 8 bases that match TRBD1. This CDR3 is 15 amino acids long. The trim removed 0 bases at V and 2 bases at J, leaving 1 base unmatched. Germline values: CDR1 SGHRS, CDR2 YFSETQ. The CDR3 loop is CASSLEQGAGNTIYF. CDR3 nucleotides: TGCGCCAGCAGCTTGGAACAGGGGGCTGGAAACACCATATATTTT.

This clonotype was observed many times. V and J are TRBV7-2 and TRBJ2-1; TRBD2 agrees at 7 bases. After removal of 2 bases from V and 2 bases from J, the junction contained 0 bases not matched to a gene. CDR1 SGHTA and CDR2 FQGNSA come from the germline V gene. The CDR3 contains 14 residues. The CDR3 DNA sequence: TGTGCCAGCAGCTTAAGCGGGACCTACAATGAGCAGTTCTTC. This translates into CASSLSGTYNEQFF.

Many counts were recorded for this clonotype. The CDR3 DNA reads TGTGCCAGCAGTTTTGGCAGGGCGGAGTACGAGCAGTACTTC. Its protein is CASSFGRAEYEQYF. The chain links TRBV27 to TRBJ2-7, with D tentatively TRBD1 (5 bases). CDR3 length: 14 amino acids. Trimming cost V 3 bases and J 4 bases, with 13 bases left between them. Germline CDR1 is MNHEY and CDR2 is SMNVEV (reference sequence).

This clonotype turned up a few times. V gene TRBV20-1 combines with J gene TRBJ2-7, with 11 bases that match TRBD2. The CDR3 loop spans 16 amino acids. Trimming removed 6 bases from V and 7 bases from J; junction bases left unmatched: 17. In germline, CDR1 is DFQATT, CDR2 SNEGSKA (reference sequence). The DNA of the CDR3 is TGCAGTGCAAACCAACCGGGACTAGCGGCAGCGGGGGAGCAGTACTTC. The encoded protein is CSANQPGLAAAGEQYF.

This clonotype was recorded many times. The chain uses TRBV18 and TRBJ1-6; D uncertain. V lost 2 bases to trimming and J lost 0 bases, with 14 bases between them. Germline CDR1 is KGHSH and CDR2 is LQKENI. This CDR3 comprises 18 residues. CDR3 DNA: TGTGCCAGCTCACCATCGATAGGGAAGAGCTCCTATAATTCACCCCTCCACTTT. Translation: CASSPSIGKSSYNSPLHF.

This chain connects TRBV4-1 to TRBJ2-3; no reliable D call. Trimming shortened V by 3 bases and J by 0 bases, and 10 bases separated the two germline ends. Germline V gene sequence: CDR1 MGHRA, CDR2 YSYEKL. This CDR3 region has 15 residues. The CDR3 protein is CASSQPPRSTDTQYF. The CDR3 DNA reads as TGCGCCAGCAGCCAGCCCCCTAGAAGCACAGATACGCAGTATTTT.

In this sample, this clonotype turned up a few times. This chain joins TRBV20-1 and TRBJ2-4, with TRBD1 matching 8 bases. Looked up from germline, CDR1 is DFQATT and CDR2 is SNEGSKA (reference sequence). V shed 6 bases and J 7 bases; nucleotides not matched to a gene: 5. The CDR3 runs to 12 residues. The CDR3 sequence: CSAWTGWNIQYF. CDR3 coding DNA: TGCAGTGCATGGACAGGGTGGAACATTCAGTACTTC.

This clonotype has a count of ten or more. The genes are TRBV2 and TRBJ1-1, with 8 bases that match TRBD1. V dropped 6 bases and J dropped 5; count of bases not matched to a gene: 8. The CDR3 extends over 14 amino acids. Germline lookup yields CDR1 SNHLY and CDR2 FYNNEI. CDR3 residues: CASSGQGGGTEAFF. CDR3 nucleotide sequence: TGTGCCAGCAGCGGACAGGGAGGTGGAACTGAAGCTTTCTTT. Filled out from reference TRBV2 and TRBJ1-1, the complete variable domain reads EPEVTQTPSHQVTQMGQEVILRCVPISNHLYFYWYRQILGQKVEFLVSFYNNEISEKSEIFDDQFSVERPDGSNFTLKIRSTKLEDSAMYFCASSGQGGGTEAFFGQGTRLTVV.

This clonotype was observed a handful of times. The J gene is TRBJ2-1, the V gene TRBV30, with TRBD2 matching 11 bases. Germline V gene lookup returns CDR1 GTSNPN and CDR2 SVGIG (reference sequence). The CDR3 consists of 15 residues. J lost 7 bases, V lost 1 base, and 6 bases had no gene match. The chain's CDR3 is CAWSGPSGRWNEQFF. CDR3 DNA: TGTGCCTGGAGTGGGCCTAGCGGGAGGTGGAATGAGCAGTTCTTC.

There are many counts of this clonotype. This chain links TRBV9 with TRBJ2-3; 10 bases are a match to TRBD2. With 1 base clipped from V and 2 bases from J, the junction kept 10 bases outside the gene matches. CDR3 length equals 18 residues. The germline CDR1 and CDR2 sequences are SGDLS and YYNGEE. CDR3 sequence reads: CASSVLPDLAGVTDTQYF. CDR3 DNA: TGTGCCAGCAGCGTACTCCCAGACCTAGCGGGAGTCACAGATACGCAGTATTTT. Full variable domain (outside the CDR3, taken from reference TRBV9 and TRBJ2-3): DSGVTQTPKHLITATGQRVTLRCSPRSGDLSVYWYQQSLDQGLQFLIQYYNGEERAKGNILERFSAQQFPDLHSELNLSSLELGDSALYFCASSVLPDLAGVTDTQYFGPGTRLTVL.